This record concerns one TCR beta chain sequence. Trimming removed 5 bases at V and 1 base at J, with 9 bases between. Germline values: CDR1 MNHEY, CDR2 SMNVEV (reference sequence). The CDR3 is 13 residues long. The sample is drawn from a study of blood T cell repertoires in COVID-19. Looking at the study overall: Samples came from the United States, Italy and Spain, spanning acute and convalescent COVID-19. Sample material is recorded as cDNA or gDNA derived from T cells, B-cell-depleted T cells, or PBMCs.

Per the original data handling: Reference gene primer amplification gave nucleated cell count estimates. Sequenced by immunoSEQ multiplex PCR; TCRdb stores in-frame clones only, minus some. V, J and clone size reflect that table, while D and trimming were determined from the DNA. This table holds over 150,000 clones, approximately 86% found once. The Seattle patients joined while their infection was active and were tracked longitudinally afterward. The receptor was isolated from a man in his 60s with COVID-19, enrolled during active disease. Sequenced: peripheral blood. The genes are TRBV27 and TRBJ2-7, with D unresolved. The CDR3 reads CASSAEESYEQYF. DNA for the CDR3: TGTGCCAGCAGTGCCGAGGAGTCCTACGAGCAGTACTTC.